This entry features one TCR beta chain sequence. This sample was taken from a study of cytomegalovirus exposure and HLA in healthy donors. PCR employed 60 Vbeta and 13 Jbeta primers. Data came from immunoSEQ multiplex PCR; TCRdb stores just in-frame clones and leaves some out. The data show more than 150,000 clones, about 84% seen once. Germline values: CDR1 MNHNS, CDR2 SASEGT. The CDR3 length is 13 residues. Trimming shortened V by 3 bases and J by 7 bases, and 7 bases separated the two germline ends. Sequenced sample: PBMCs. This chain links TRBV6-1 with TRBJ1-6; unclear D gene. The sequence was obtained from a man aged 50 to 60 in good health and CMV-seronegative. Here the CDR3 DNA reads TGTGCCAGCAGTGACAGGTTAAATTCACCCCTCCACTTT. Its protein is CASSDRLNSPLHF.